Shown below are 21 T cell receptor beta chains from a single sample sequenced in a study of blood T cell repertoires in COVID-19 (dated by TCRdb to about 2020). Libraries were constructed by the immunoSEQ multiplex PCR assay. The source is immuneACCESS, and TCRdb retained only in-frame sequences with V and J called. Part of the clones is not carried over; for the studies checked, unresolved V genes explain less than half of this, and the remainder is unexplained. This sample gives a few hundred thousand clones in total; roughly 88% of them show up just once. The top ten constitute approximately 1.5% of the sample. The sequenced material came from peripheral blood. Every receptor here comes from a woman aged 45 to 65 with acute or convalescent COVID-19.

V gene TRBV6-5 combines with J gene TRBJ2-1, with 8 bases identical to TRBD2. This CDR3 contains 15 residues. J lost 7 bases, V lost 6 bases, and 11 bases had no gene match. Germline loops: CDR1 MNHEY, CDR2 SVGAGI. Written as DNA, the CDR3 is TGTGCCAGCAGGTCGAGACGGGAGGGCCTAAATGAGCAGTTCTTC. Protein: CASRSRREGLNEQFF.

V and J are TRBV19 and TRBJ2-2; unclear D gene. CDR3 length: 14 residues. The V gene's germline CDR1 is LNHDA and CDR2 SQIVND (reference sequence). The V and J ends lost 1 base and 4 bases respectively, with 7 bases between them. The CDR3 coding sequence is TGTGCCAGTAGTATAGTAGCATTCACCGGGGAGCTGTTTTTT. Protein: CASSIVAFTGELFF.

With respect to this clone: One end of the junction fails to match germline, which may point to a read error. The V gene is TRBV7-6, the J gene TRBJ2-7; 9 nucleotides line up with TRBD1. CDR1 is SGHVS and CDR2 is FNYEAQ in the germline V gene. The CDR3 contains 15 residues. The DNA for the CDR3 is TGTGCCAGCAGCTTAGACGGGACAGGGTCCTTAGTACCGCACTTC. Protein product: CASSLDGTGSLVPHF.

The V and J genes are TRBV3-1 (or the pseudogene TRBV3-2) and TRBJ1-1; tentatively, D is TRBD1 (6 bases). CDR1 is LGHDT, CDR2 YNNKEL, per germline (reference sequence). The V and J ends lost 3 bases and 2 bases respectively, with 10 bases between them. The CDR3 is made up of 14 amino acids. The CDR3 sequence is CASSHSRGNTEAFF. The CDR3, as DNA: TGTGCCAGCAGCCATAGCAGGGGAAACACTGAAGCTTTCTTT.

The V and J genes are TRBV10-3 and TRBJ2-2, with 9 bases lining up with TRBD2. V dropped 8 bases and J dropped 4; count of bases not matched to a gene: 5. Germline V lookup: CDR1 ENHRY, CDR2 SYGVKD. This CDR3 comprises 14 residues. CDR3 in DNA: TGTGCCATCTCAGGAGCGGGAGGCACCGGGGAGCTGTTTTTT. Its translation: CAISGAGGTGELFF.

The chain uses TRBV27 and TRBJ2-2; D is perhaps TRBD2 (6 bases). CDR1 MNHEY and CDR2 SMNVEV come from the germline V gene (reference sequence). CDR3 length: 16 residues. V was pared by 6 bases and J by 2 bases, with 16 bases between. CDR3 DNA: TGTGCCAGCAGCCCACCCCGGGGGTTAAACACCGGGGAGCTGTTTTTT. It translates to CASSPPRGLNTGELFF.

The CDR3 coding sequence is TGTGCCAGCAGCGTAGGGGCAGGACAGGGAGGTACTGAAAAACTGTTTTTT. Translating gives CASSVGAGQGGTEKLFF. V usage is TRBV9 and J usage is TRBJ1-4; 8 bases match TRBD1. From germline, CDR1 is SGDLS and CDR2 YYNGEE. This CDR3 has 17 residues. V lost 0 bases to trimming and J lost 7 bases; unmatched junction nucleotides: 11.

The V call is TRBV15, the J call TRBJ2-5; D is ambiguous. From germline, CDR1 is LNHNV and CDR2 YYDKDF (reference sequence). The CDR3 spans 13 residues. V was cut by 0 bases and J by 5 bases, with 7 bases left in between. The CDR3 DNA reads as TGTGCCACCAGCAGAGATTTTAGTGAGACCCAGTACTTC. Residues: CATSRDFSETQYF. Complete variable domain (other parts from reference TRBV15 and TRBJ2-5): DAMVIQNPRYQVTQFGKPVTLSCSQTLNHNVMYWYQQKSSQAPKLLFHYYDKDFNNEADTPDNFQSRRPNTSFCFLDIRSPGLGDTAMYLCATSRDFSETQYFGPGTRLLVL.

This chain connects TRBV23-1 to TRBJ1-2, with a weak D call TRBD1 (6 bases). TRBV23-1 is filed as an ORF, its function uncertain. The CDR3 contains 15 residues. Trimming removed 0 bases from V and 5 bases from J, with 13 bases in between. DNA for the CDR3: TGCGCCAGCAGTCAATCCGGGGGGGGCAGATATGGCTACACCTTC. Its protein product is CASSQSGGGRYGYTF.

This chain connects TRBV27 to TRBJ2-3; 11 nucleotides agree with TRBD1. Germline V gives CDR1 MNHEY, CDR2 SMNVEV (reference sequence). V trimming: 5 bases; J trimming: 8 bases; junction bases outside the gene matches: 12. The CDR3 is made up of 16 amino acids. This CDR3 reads CASSDLRTGGSGTQYF. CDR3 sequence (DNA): TGTGCCAGCAGTGACCTCCGGACAGGGGGCTCGGGTACGCAGTATTTT.

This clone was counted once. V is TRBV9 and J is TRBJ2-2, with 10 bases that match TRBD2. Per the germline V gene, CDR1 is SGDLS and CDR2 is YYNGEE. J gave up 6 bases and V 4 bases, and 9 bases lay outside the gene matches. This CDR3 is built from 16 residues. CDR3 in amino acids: CASSSFLAGVAGELFF. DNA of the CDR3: TGTGCCAGCAGCTCGTTCCTAGCGGGAGTTGCCGGGGAGCTGTTTTTT.

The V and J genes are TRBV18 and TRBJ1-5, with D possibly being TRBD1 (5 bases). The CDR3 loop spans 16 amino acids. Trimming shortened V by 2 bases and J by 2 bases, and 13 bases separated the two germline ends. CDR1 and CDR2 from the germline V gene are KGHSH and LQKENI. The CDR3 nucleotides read TGTGCCAGCTCACCAAATCATTCGGGGGGCAATCAGCCCCAGCATTTT. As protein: CASSPNHSGGNQPQHF.

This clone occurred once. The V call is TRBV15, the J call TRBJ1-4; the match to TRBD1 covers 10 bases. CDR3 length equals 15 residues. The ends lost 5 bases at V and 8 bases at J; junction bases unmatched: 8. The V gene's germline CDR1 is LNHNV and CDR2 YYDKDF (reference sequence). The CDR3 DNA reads TGTGCCACCAGCCGCGCCGGGACAGGGGAGGAAAAACTGTTTTTT. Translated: CATSRAGTGEEKLFF.

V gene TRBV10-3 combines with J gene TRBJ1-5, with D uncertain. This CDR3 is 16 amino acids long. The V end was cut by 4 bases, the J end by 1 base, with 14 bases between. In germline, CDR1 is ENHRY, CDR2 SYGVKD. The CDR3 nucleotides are TGTGCCATCAGTGCCTCTCGGGGAAGAAGCAATCAGCCCCAGCATTTT. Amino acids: CAISASRGRSNQPQHF.

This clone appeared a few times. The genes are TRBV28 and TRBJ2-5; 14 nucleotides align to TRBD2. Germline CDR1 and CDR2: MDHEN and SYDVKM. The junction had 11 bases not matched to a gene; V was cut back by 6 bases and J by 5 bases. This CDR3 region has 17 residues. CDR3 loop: CASSLYGTSGSTETQYF. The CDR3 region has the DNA TGTGCCAGCAGCCTTTACGGGACTAGCGGGAGCACGGAGACCCAGTACTTC.

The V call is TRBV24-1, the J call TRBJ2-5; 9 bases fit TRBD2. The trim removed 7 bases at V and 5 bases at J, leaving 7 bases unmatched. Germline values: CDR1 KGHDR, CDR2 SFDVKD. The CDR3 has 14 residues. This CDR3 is CATRETSGRETQYF. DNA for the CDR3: TGTGCCACCAGGGAGACTAGCGGTCGGGAGACCCAGTACTTC.

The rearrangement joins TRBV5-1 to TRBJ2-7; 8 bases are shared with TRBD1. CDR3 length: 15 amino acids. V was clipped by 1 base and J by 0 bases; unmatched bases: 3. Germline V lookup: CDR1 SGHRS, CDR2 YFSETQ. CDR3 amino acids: CASSLSTGGSYEQYF. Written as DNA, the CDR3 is TGCGCCAGCAGCTTGAGCACAGGGGGCTCCTACGAGCAGTACTTC.

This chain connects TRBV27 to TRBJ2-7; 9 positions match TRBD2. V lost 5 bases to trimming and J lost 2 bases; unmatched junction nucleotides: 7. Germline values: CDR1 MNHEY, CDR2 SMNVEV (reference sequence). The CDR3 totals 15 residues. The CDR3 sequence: CASSPGASGTYEQYF. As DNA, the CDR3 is TGTGCCAGCAGTCCCGGGGCTAGCGGGACCTACGAGCAGTACTTC.

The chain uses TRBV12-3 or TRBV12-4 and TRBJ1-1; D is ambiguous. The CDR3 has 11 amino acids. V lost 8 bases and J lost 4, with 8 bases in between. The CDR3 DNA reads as TGTGCCAGCGTGTATTTCACTGAAGCTTTCTTT. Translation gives CASVYFTEAFF.

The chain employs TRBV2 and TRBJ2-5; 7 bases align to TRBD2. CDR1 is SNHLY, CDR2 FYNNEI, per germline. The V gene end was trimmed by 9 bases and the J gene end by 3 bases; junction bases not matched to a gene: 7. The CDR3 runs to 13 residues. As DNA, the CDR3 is TGTGCCAGTAGGCGGGAGTGGGAAGAGACCCAGTACTTC. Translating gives CASRREWEETQYF.

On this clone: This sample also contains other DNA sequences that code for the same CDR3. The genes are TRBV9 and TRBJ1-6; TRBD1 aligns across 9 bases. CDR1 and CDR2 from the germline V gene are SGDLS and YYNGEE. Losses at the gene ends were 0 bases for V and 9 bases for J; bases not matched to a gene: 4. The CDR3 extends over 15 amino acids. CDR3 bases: TGTGCCAGCAGCGTAGGCACAGGGGGCTCTTCACCCCTCCACTTT. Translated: CASSVGTGGSSPLHF.